A selection of T cell receptor beta chains follows, all from one sample in a study of CD8+CD57+ T cells in acquired aplastic anemia. MiXCR, applied by TCRdb to the reads, yields one record per CDR3 protein. The data show 350,000 to 450,000 distinct CDR3 sequences, about two thirds seen once. Specimen: sorted CD4+, CD8+, or CD8+CD57+ T cells (not recorded which) from PBMCs. The receptors derive from a human donor in good health, serving as a control. Both conserved end residues are part of each CDR3. D genes are given only for firm matches. Size is omitted from some rows. Given values are once, few, many or a class for expanded clones.

j_call,v_call,clone_size,d_call,cdr3_nt,cdr3_aa
TRBJ1-6,TRBV5-4,NA,TRBD1,TGTGCCAGCAGCTTCGCCAACCTGGGACAGGGAGAAGGGTCACCCCTCCACTTT,CASSFANLGQGEGSPLHF
TRBJ1-3,TRBV2,NA,NA,TGTGCCAGCAGTGAGGGACCGTCGGGCACCGGTGAGCTGATCTTTGGTTTT,CASSEGPSGTGELIFGF
TRBJ1-1,TRBV9,NA,NA,TGTGCCAGCAGCGTCCAGCAGACGAGGAATGCCGAAGCTTTCTTT,CASSVQQTRNAEAFF
TRBJ2-5,TRBV20-1,NA,NA,TGCCGTGTTACGGGCCAGGGGGAGGGGACCCAGTACTTC,CRVTGQGEGTQYF
TRBJ2-7,TRBV29-1,NA,TRBD1,TGCAGCGTTGAAGAGGGACAGAGCTACGAGCAGTACTTC,CSVEEGQSYEQYF
TRBJ2-3,TRBV25-1,many,TRBD2,TGTGCCAGCAGTGATCCCGGACTAGCGGTGCAGTATTTT,CASSDPGLAVQYF
TRBJ1-2,TRBV20-1,NA,NA,TGCAGTGCTAATGGTAGATATGGCTACACCTTC,CSANGRYGYTF
TRBJ2-7,TRBV5-4,NA,NA,TGTGCCAGCAGCTTATCGGGCCAAAAAGCCTACGAGCAGTACTTC,CASSLSGQKAYEQYF
TRBJ1-1,TRBV11-2,many,NA,TGTGCCAGCAGCTTAGATCTTGTGGGGACTGAAGCTTTCTTT,CASSLDLVGTEAFF
TRBJ2-5,TRBV20-1,NA,TRBD1,TGCAGTGCTAGAGCCCCAGACAGGGTAGAGTACTTC,CSARAPDRVEYF
TRBJ1-2,TRBV29-1,few,NA,TGCAGCGTCTGGGACAGCTACACCTTC,CSVWDSYTF
TRBJ2-1,TRBV12-3/TRBV12-4,NA,NA,TGTGCCAGCAGGGCACGAGGAGACAATGAGCAGTTCTTC,CASRARGDNEQFF
TRBJ2-7,TRBV6-1,NA,NA,TGTGCCAGCAGTGAAGCGCCAGGGTTAAACGAGCAGTACTTC,CASSEAPGLNEQYF
TRBJ1-2,TRBV10-2,NA,NA,TGCGCCAGCAGTGACCCAGGACGAGGAGGCTACACCTTC,CASSDPGRGGYTF
TRBJ2-3,TRBV5-8,NA,NA,TGTGCCAGCAGTTTGATGACTGGGGCAGATACGCAGTATTTT,CASSLMTGADTQYF
TRBJ2-3,TRBV7-2,NA,NA,TGTGCCAGCAGCGCCGAGGGGGATTCACCCCTCCACTTTTATTTT,CASSAEGDSPLHFYF
TRBJ1-4,TRBV11-3,NA,NA,TGTGCCAGCAGCTTAGCGTCCATGATGGAACTGTTTTTT,CASSLASMMELFF
TRBJ1-6,TRBV2,NA,NA,TGTGCCAGCAGTGTCTTGATTGTGATCAACTATGAGCAGTTCTTT,CASSVLIVINYEQFF
TRBJ1-6,TRBV5-1,many,NA,TGCGCCAGCAGCGGCGGGGGGGGAGGTATTAATTCACCCCTCCACTTT,CASSGGGGGINSPLHF
TRBJ1-5,TRBV7-6,NA,NA,TGTGCCAGCAGCTTAGCGGGGCAGGGGAGTCAGCCCCAGCATTTT,CASSLAGQGSQPQHF
TRBJ2-5,TRBV7-2,once,NA,TGTGCCAGCAGCTTGGCGACCTCCTCCGGGCAGCACTACTTC,CASSLATSSGQHYF
TRBJ1-2,TRBV10-3,few,NA,TGTGCCATCAGTGTACAGAACGCTAACTATGGCTACACCTTC,CAISVQNANYGYTF
TRBJ1-2,TRBV5-1,NA,TRBD1,TGCGCCAGCAGCTCCTCGACAGGGAATGGCTACACCTTC,CASSSSTGNGYTF
TRBJ2-3,TRBV19,NA,NA,TGTGCCAGTAGGGGGGCGTCTGGCACAGATACGCAGTATTTT,CASRGASGTDTQYF
TRBJ1-5,TRBV6-1,NA,NA,TGTGCCAGCATCCAAGAGGGCATCAATCAGCCCCAGCATTTT,CASIQEGINQPQHF
TRBJ1-1,TRBV5-8,NA,NA,TGTGCCAGCATGGACGGCTATAACACTGAAGCTTTCTTT,CASMDGYNTEAFF
TRBJ1-5,TRBV20-1,NA,NA,TGCAGTGCTATACGGGCACACGGAGTCACCCAGCATTTT,CSAIRAHGVTQHF
TRBJ2-5,TRBV7-3,NA,NA,TGCGCCAGCAGCATGCTGCAGTCTCAAGCGACCCAGTACTTC,CASSMLQSQATQYF
TRBJ1-2,TRBV7-2,NA,NA,TGTGCCAGCAGCTATCACAGGGATGAGCAGTATGGCTACACCTTC,CASSYHRDEQYGYTF
TRBJ1-1,TRBV7-6,NA,TRBD1,TGTGCCAGCAGCTTAGGGACAGGGGGCTGGAACACTGAAGCTTTCTTT,CASSLGTGGWNTEAFF
TRBJ1-6,TRBV7-6,NA,NA,TGTGCCAGCAGTGGAGTTAATTCACCCCTCCACTTT,CASSGVNSPLHF
TRBJ1-6,TRBV27,few,TRBD1,TGTGCCAGCAGCAGGGACAGGGGACATAATTCACCCCTCCACTTT,CASSRDRGHNSPLHF
TRBJ1-5,TRBV7-2,NA,NA,TGTGCCAGCAGCTTGGCGGGGGGCGTAGGTCAGCCCCAGCATTTT,CASSLAGGVGQPQHF
TRBJ1-4,TRBV7-4,NA,NA,TGTGCCAGCAGCGTACAGATGCGGGCGAAAGAAAAACTGTTTTTT,CASSVQMRAKEKLFF
TRBJ2-1,TRBV19,many,TRBD2,TGTGCCAGTAGTATCTGGGGACTAGCGGGTAATGAGCAGTTCTTC,CASSIWGLAGNEQFF
TRBJ1-5,TRBV6-5,many,NA,TGTGCCAGCAGTTACTCCCTACGCCAGCCCCAGCATTTT,CASSYSLRQPQHF
TRBJ1-5,TRBV24-1,NA,NA,TGTGCCACCCAGGACAGATCCTCTCTCCCCCAGCATTTT,CATQDRSSLPQHF
TRBJ2-1,TRBV9,NA,NA,TGTGCCAGCAGCGCACGAACGGCAAACGCGCAGTTCTTC,CASSARTANAQFF